This TCR beta chain was sequenced in a study of PD-1 blockade in classical Hodgkin lymphoma. The CDR3 is made up of 14 amino acids. Per germline, CDR1 MGHDK and CDR2 SYGVNS. The V end lost 7 bases, the J end lost 1 base, and 13 bases lay between the germline ends. This clone was counted a single time. Data came from immunoSEQ multiplex PCR; TCRdb stores just in-frame clones and leaves some out. Here the sample spans several thousand clones, roughly 90% being singletons. Stated time point: cycle 4 day 1 (C4D1), after around six weeks of nivolumab. In every patient, relapse followed autologous stem cell transplantation, while exposure to brentuximab vedotin differed.

The genes are TRBV25-1 and TRBJ1-2; D might be TRBD1 (5 bases). The TCR sequence derives from a human donor with classical Hodgkin lymphoma. The sequences come from peripheral blood mononuclear cells (PBMCs), collected before the fourth cycle of nivolumab. The CDR3 DNA sequence: TGTGCCAGCAAAAGACAGACATATAACTATGGCTACACCTTC. It encodes CASKRQTYNYGYTF.